The clone carrying this T cell receptor beta chain was seen many times. Germline-derived CDR1 and CDR2 are GTSNPN and SVGIG (reference sequence). V dropped 5 bases and J dropped 0; count of bases not matched to a gene: 0. This CDR3 has 12 amino acids. These data belong to a study of blood T cell repertoires in COVID-19. Study-wide background: Specimens from acute and convalescent COVID-19 originated in the United States, Italy and Spain. T cells, B-cell-depleted T cells, or PBMCs supplied cDNA or gDNA.

Original handling: By means of reference gene primer amplification, nucleated cell counts were estimated. The method was immunoSEQ multiplex PCR; TCRdb's version includes in-frame clones alone and lacks a portion of them. From that table come the V and J calls and clone size; the DNA was used to work out D and trimming. The data show roughly 150,000 clones, with 60% to 80% seen just once and 9.5% to 13% held by the top ten. This TCR came from a man aged 60 to 69 who had recovered from COVID-19. The J gene is TRBJ1-1, the V gene TRBV30; 7 bases are shared with TRBD1. Sequenced material: peripheral blood. The DNA for the CDR3 is TGTGCCTGGGACAGGGTGAACACTGAAGCTTTCTTT. This sequence encodes CAWDRVNTEAFF. Complete variable domain (other parts from reference TRBV30 and TRBJ1-1): SQTIHQWPATLVQPVGSPLSLECTVEGTSNPNLYWYRQAAGRGLQLLFYSVGIGQISSEVPQNLSASRPQDRQFILSSKKLLLSDSGFYLCAWDRVNTEAFFGQGTRLTVV.